This T cell receptor (beta chain) was sequenced for a study of tumor-infiltrating lymphocytes in primary liver carcinoma. Across the study: The neoplasms were of stage T1-T3 N0M0, with dimensions of about 4.2 to 10 cm across. Sample yields, roughly 3.65 to 8 million productive TCRbeta reads, were similar across the tissue types. Findings and caveats of the study: Relative to blood, tumors carried a significantly larger fraction of the repertoire in their top 250 clones (p = 0.039).

The input was around 0.5 ug total RNA; TCR beta cDNA was made from it with a constant-region primer. ARM-PCR, slightly modified, supplied the TCR beta libraries through three nested multiplex PCR rounds. TRBV1-TRBV30 forward and Cbeta reverse primers drove the first two roughly 10-cycle rounds. TCRdb used MiXCR to reprocess the multiplex PCR reads, holding one entry per CDR3 protein. Of nearly 45,000 distinct CDR3 sequences in the sample, 73% were seen once. Germline V CDR1 and CDR2: SGHNT, YENEEA. The CDR3 spans 14 residues. With respect to this clonotype: Its antigen is not known. The junction departs from germline at one end; a sequencing error may be responsible.

Investigators took RNA and DNA out together from approximately 22-30 mg of unsorted bulk tissue. Treatment of the patients' primary liver carcinoma consisted of surgical resection. The receptor was derived from a man aged 35 to 55 with primary liver carcinoma and hepatitis B virus infection. This chain connects TRBV11-3 to TRBJ2-1; D not certain. Sequenced sample: liver tumor tissue from sampling region 2. Subset of the sample: tumor region T2, inferior pole. The chain's CDR3 is CASTLGVSNYEQFF. CDR3 DNA sequence: TGTGCCAGCACCTTAGGCGTCTCGAATTATGAGCAGTTCTTC.